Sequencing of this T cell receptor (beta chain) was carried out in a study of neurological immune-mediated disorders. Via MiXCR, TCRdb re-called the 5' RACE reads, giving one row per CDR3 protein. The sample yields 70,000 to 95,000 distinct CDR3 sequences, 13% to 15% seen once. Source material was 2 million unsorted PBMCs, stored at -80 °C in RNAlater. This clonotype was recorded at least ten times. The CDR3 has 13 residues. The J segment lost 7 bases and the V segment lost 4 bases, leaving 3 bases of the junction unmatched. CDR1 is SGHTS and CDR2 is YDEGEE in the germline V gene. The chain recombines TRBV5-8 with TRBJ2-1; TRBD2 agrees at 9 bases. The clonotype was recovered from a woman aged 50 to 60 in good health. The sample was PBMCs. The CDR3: CASSTSGRNEQFF. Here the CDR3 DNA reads TGTGCCAGCAGCACCAGCGGGAGGAATGAGCAGTTCTTC.